The 29 T cell receptor beta chains below all came from one sample that was sequenced in a study of Graves' ophthalmopathy and Graves' hyperthyroidism. Amplifying from RNA transcripts, the study obtained TCR beta CDR3 regions. Second-round multiplex PCR came after a first-round RT-PCR that employed HTBI primers. TCRdb recomputed calls from the multiplex PCR reads with MiXCR, one row per CDR3 protein. The sample includes 350,000 to 400,000 distinct CDR3 sequences, 15% of them seen just once. Sequenced material: peripheral blood. Source of these receptors: a woman under 30 with stable Graves' hyperthyroidism.

As DNA, the CDR3 is TGTGCCATCAGTGAGTTACCGAACACTGAAGCTTTCTTT. It translates to CAISELPNTEAFF. V gene TRBV10-3 combines with J gene TRBJ1-1; D remains unclear. Trimming left V 1 base short and J 1 base short, with 4 bases between. The CDR3 has 13 amino acids. CDR1 and CDR2 from the germline V gene are ENHRY and SYGVKD.

The table lists this clonotype with many counts. The rearrangement uses TRBV19 and TRBJ1-3; unclear D gene. Germline lookup yields CDR1 LNHDA and CDR2 SQIVND (reference sequence). The CDR3 spans 15 residues. V was clipped by 3 bases and J by 0 bases, with 9 bases between them. In DNA, the CDR3 is TGTGCCAGTAGTATGTACGGGGACTCTGGAAACACCATATATTTT. Translation: CASSMYGDSGNTIYF.

The gene calls are TRBV6-1 and TRBJ1-5; a weak D match, TRBD1 (6 bases). Trimming cost V 2 bases and J 4 bases, with 12 bases left between them. The CDR3 is 15 amino acids. CDR1 is MNHNS, CDR2 SASEGT, per germline. The CDR3 loop is CASSEFGGGNQPQHF. The CDR3 bases are TGTGCCAGCAGTGAATTTGGGGGCGGAAATCAGCCCCAGCATTTT.

This clonotype was recorded many times. The chain combines TRBV7-2 with TRBJ1-6; TRBD1 might be the D (6 bases). The length of the CDR3 is 17 residues. V was cut by 1 base and J by 3 bases, with 13 bases left in between. Germline values: CDR1 SGHTA, CDR2 FQGNSA. The CDR3 region is CASSLVARTDYNSPLHF. The CDR3 DNA reads as TGTGCCAGCAGCTTAGTCGCTAGGACAGACTATAATTCACCCCTCCACTTT.

This clonotype appeared many times. The chain joins TRBV2 to TRBJ2-5, with D hard to call. Trimming stripped 2 bases from V and 1 base from J, with 2 bases between. This CDR3 spans 12 amino acids. Germline V gene data show CDR1 as SNHLY and CDR2 as FYNNEI. For the CDR3, the DNA is TGTGCCAGCAGTGAACCCCAAGAGACCCAGTACTTC. Translated: CASSEPQETQYF.

This clonotype was counted between two and nine times. The genes are TRBV7-6 and TRBJ1-3; D is perhaps TRBD1 (5 bases). V lost 2 bases and J 1 base, leaving 9 bases between the germline ends. Looked up from germline, CDR1 is SGHVS and CDR2 is FNYEAQ. This CDR3 is 15 amino acids long. The CDR3, as DNA: TGTGCCAGCAGCTTAAGGGGTTCTTCTGGAAACACCATATATTTT. The encoded protein is CASSLRGSSGNTIYF.

This clonotype was picked up many times. The chain links TRBV6-5 to TRBJ1-6; D is undetermined. Germline V gives CDR1 MNHEY, CDR2 SVGAGI. V was pared by 2 bases and J by 6 bases, with 14 bases between. The length of the CDR3 is 16 residues. CDR3: CASSYATLNRNSPLHF. The CDR3, as DNA: TGTGCCAGCAGTTACGCCACCCTAAACCGTAATTCACCCCTCCACTTT.

This clonotype was counted at least ten times. The chain has TRBV27 and TRBJ2-2; 12 bases agree with TRBD1. Losses at the gene ends were 10 bases for V and 4 bases for J; bases not matched to a gene: 10. Germline CDR1 and CDR2: MNHEY and SMNVEV (reference sequence). The CDR3 totals 16 residues. CDR3 nucleotides: TGTGCCACGCCCCTCCGGGACAGGGGGCTCACCGGGGAGCTGTTTTTT. This gives the protein CATPLRDRGLTGELFF.

This clonotype appeared many times. This chain links TRBV6-5 with TRBJ2-6; 9 positions agree with TRBD2. After removal of 6 bases from V and 3 bases from J, the junction contained 15 bases not matched to a gene. The CDR3 sequence is 19 residues long. The germline V gene has CDR1 MNHEY and CDR2 SVGAGI. The CDR3 bases are TGTGCCAGCAGATACACGTGGTCGACTAGCGGACGTGGGGCCAACGTCCTGACTTTC. Residues: CASRYTWSTSGRGANVLTF.

This clonotype was detected many times. The CDR3, as DNA: TGTGCCAGCAGTTCCGGTGACAGTAGCAATCAGCCCCAGCATTTT. This codes for CASSSGDSSNQPQHF. V usage is TRBV12-3 or TRBV12-4 and J usage is TRBJ1-5; possibly TRBD1 for D (5 bases). The CDR3 is 15 amino acids. Trimming cost V 4 bases and J 0 bases, with 10 bases left between them.

This clonotype was observed many times. This chain connects TRBV2 to TRBJ1-1, with D hard to call. This CDR3 has 11 amino acids. V lost 7 bases and J 3 bases, leaving 6 bases between the germline ends. Germline values: CDR1 SNHLY, CDR2 FYNNEI. Written as DNA, the CDR3 is TGTGCCAGCAACCACTACACTGAAGCTTTCTTT. It translates to CASNHYTEAFF.

About this clonotype: The germline gene is not matched at one end of the junction; a read error may be the cause. The chain uses TRBV6-1 and TRBJ2-7; weak D call: TRBD2 (6 bases). The CDR3 runs 14 residues. The germline V gene encodes CDR1 MNHNS and CDR2 SASEGT. The CDR3, as DNA: TGTGCCAGCAGTGGGACTATCGCTTCCTACGATCAGTACTTC. This translates into CASSGTIASYDQYF.

This clonotype has ten or more counts. The chain carries TRBV5-1 and TRBJ1-5, with D unclear. This CDR3 spans 13 amino acids. The V gene's germline CDR1 is SGHRS and CDR2 YFSETQ. Between the trimmed V and J ends, which lost 3 bases and 4 bases, there was a span of 8 bases. The CDR3 protein is CASSSEVNQPQHF. DNA of the CDR3: TGCGCCAGCAGCTCGGAGGTTAATCAGCCCCAGCATTTT.

This clonotype showed up just a few times. J is TRBJ2-3 and V is TRBV11-1, with 13 bases identical to TRBD2. The CDR3 spans 16 residues. V dropped 5 bases and J dropped 6; count of bases not matched to a gene: 8. Germline CDR1 SGHAT, CDR2 FQDESV (reference sequence). As DNA, the CDR3 is TGTGCCAGCAGCCGGACTAGCGGGGGTGATAAGGATACGCAGTATTTT. This sequence encodes CASSRTSGGDKDTQYF. The full variable domain, in which reference TRBV11-1 and TRBJ2-3 provide the parts outside the CDR3, is EAEVAQSPRYKITEKSQAVAFWCDPISGHATLYWYRQILGQGPELLVQFQDESVVDDSQLPKDRFSAERLKGVDSTLKIQPAELGDSAMYLCASSRTSGGDKDTQYFGPGTRLTVL.

This clonotype has just a few counts. This chain connects TRBV29-1 to TRBJ2-2; 14 bases map to TRBD2. This CDR3 spans 15 amino acids. J gave up 5 bases and V 6 bases, and 5 bases lay outside the gene matches. Germline V gene sequence: CDR1 SQVTM, CDR2 ANQGSEA. CDR3 loop: CSVRLAGGQTGELFF. The DNA for the CDR3 is TGCAGCGTGAGACTAGCGGGGGGGCAAACCGGGGAGCTGTTTTTT.

This clonotype showed up many times. This chain uses TRBV20-1 with TRBJ1-1; 9 positions agree with TRBD1. CDR1 and CDR2 (germline): DFQATT, SNEGSKA (reference sequence). The CDR3 runs to 13 residues. With 3 bases clipped from V and 4 bases from J, the junction kept 3 bases outside the gene matches. Here the CDR3 DNA reads TGCAGTGCTAGGGGACAGGGAGGCACTGAAGCTTTCTTT. Protein product: CSARGQGGTEAFF.

This clonotype was observed a handful of times. The chain is built from TRBV4-2 and TRBJ1-1, with 8 bases lining up with TRBD1. Germline loops: CDR1 LGHNA, CDR2 YNFKEQ. J was trimmed by 0 bases and V by 8 bases; bases with no gene match: 11. This CDR3 is 16 amino acids long. The CDR3 sequence is CASGTGTGVLNTEAFF. The CDR3 DNA sequence: TGTGCCAGCGGAACCGGGACAGGAGTATTGAACACTGAAGCTTTCTTT.

This clonotype was seen a handful of times. The chain has TRBV11-3 and TRBJ2-5, with 14 bases matching TRBD2. With V trimmed by 5 bases and J by 2 bases, 7 bases remained unmatched. CDR3 length: 17 residues. Germline V CDR1 and CDR2: SGHNT, YENEEA. The DNA for the CDR3 is TGTGCCAGCAGCGATAAGAGGACTAGCGGGGGGCAAGAGACCCAGTACTTC. It yields the protein CASSDKRTSGGQETQYF.

There are many counts of this clonotype. This chain links TRBV5-1 with TRBJ1-5; 12 nucleotides align to TRBD1. The V and J ends lost 3 bases and 4 bases, in that order; junction bases with no gene match: 5. Germline V gene lookup returns CDR1 SGHRS and CDR2 YFSETQ. The CDR3 length is 16 residues. This CDR3 reads CASSSGTGGPNQPQHF. In DNA form, the CDR3 reads TGCGCCAGCAGCTCCGGGACAGGGGGCCCAAATCAGCCCCAGCATTTT.

This clonotype has a count of ten or more. CDR3 in amino acids: CASSLSRQGDGYTF. The DNA for the CDR3 is TGTGCCAGCAGTTTATCAAGACAGGGTGATGGCTACACCTTC. J is TRBJ1-2 and V is TRBV12-3 or TRBV12-4; TRBD1 matches 7 bases. This CDR3 is 14 amino acids long. Trimming took 2 bases from V and 6 from J; bases not matched to a gene: 6.

This clonotype appeared many times. The chain employs TRBV6-2 or TRBV6-3 and TRBJ2-5, with D perhaps assigned TRBD1 or TRBD2 (5 bases each). V shed 2 bases and J shed 4 bases, with 8 bases lying between them. Looked up from germline, CDR1 is MNHEY and CDR2 is SVGEGT. The CDR3 covers 13 residues. As DNA, the CDR3 is TGTGCCAGCAGTTACCAGGGACCAGAGACCCAGTACTTC. The encoded protein is CASSYQGPETQYF.

This clonotype has just a few counts. The chain uses TRBV4-1 and TRBJ1-2; D is uncertain. The germline gives CDR1 MGHRA, CDR2 YSYEKL. This CDR3 has 14 residues. V lost 2 bases, J lost 0 bases, and 7 bases lay in between. The CDR3 loop is CASSQSQANYGYTF. The CDR3 bases are TGCGCCAGCAGCCAATCCCAGGCTAACTATGGCTACACCTTC.

V usage is TRBV18 and J usage is TRBJ2-2; tentatively, D is TRBD2 (6 bases). Germline V gene data show CDR1 as KGHSH and CDR2 as LQKENI. This CDR3 comprises 17 residues. V was pared by 3 bases and J by 1 base, with 15 bases between. The CDR3 loop is CASSPLAPVQNTGELFF. CDR3 nucleotides: TGTGCCAGCTCACCGCTAGCGCCTGTCCAGAACACCGGGGAGCTGTTTTTT.

This clonotype appeared many times. The V and J genes are TRBV5-1 and TRBJ1-6; D unclear. Per the germline V gene, CDR1 is SGHRS and CDR2 is YFSETQ. This CDR3 region has 15 residues. V lost 0 bases to trimming and J lost 9 bases, with 13 bases between them. CDR3 nucleotide sequence: TGCGCCAGCAGCTTGGCCGGGGAAAGCTCTTCACCCCTCCACTTT. Its protein product is CASSLAGESSSPLHF.

This clonotype was recorded many times. This chain links TRBV2 with TRBJ1-5, with D perhaps TRBD1 (5 bases). Germline CDR1 SNHLY, CDR2 FYNNEI. The CDR3 length is 16 residues. The V gene lost 4 bases and the J gene lost 4 bases, with 17 bases spanning the gap. CDR3 nucleotide sequence: TGTGCCAGCAGTGTGGCCCAGGGAGGAGGAAATCAGCCCCAGCATTTT. This codes for CASSVAQGGGNQPQHF.

Concerning this clonotype: A much larger clonotype is one base distant, so this may be a read error. The chain recombines TRBV12-3 or TRBV12-4 with TRBJ1-3; TRBD1 aligns across 7 bases. V shed 7 bases, J shed 7 bases, and the junction held 13 bases outside the gene matches. The CDR3 runs 15 residues. CDR3 DNA sequence: TGTGCCAGCACCCCGGGGGACAGCGTATTGAACACCATATATTTT. It translates to CASTPGDSVLNTIYF.

This clonotype has a count of ten or more. V usage is TRBV27 and J usage is TRBJ1-2; no clear D gene. There are 13 residues in the CDR3. Germline V gene data show CDR1 as MNHEY and CDR2 as SMNVEV (reference sequence). Trimming shortened V by 0 bases and J by 8 bases, and 10 bases separated the two germline ends. The CDR3 sequence: CASSLSASEGYTF. The CDR3 DNA is TGTGCCAGCAGTTTATCCGCGTCGGAGGGCTACACCTTC.

This clonotype was seen repeatedly, ten times or more. This rearrangement joins TRBV18 to TRBJ1-1; no definite D call. Trimming stripped 2 bases from V and 4 bases from J, with 11 bases between. The length of the CDR3 is 14 residues. Germline lookup yields CDR1 KGHSH and CDR2 LQKENI. The chain's CDR3 is CASSPSDRTTEAFF. CDR3 DNA: TGTGCCAGCTCACCATCGGACCGGACCACTGAAGCTTTCTTT.

The table lists this clonotype with many counts. This sequence joins TRBV18 and TRBJ1-3; D is possibly TRBD1 (5 bases). The germline V gene has CDR1 KGHSH and CDR2 LQKENI. V dropped 3 bases and J dropped 3 bases, with 9 bases sitting between them. The CDR3 has 14 amino acids. CDR3 residues: CASSPTGDGNTIYF. CDR3 coding DNA: TGTGCCAGCTCACCCACAGGAGATGGAAACACCATATATTTT.